Listed below are T cell receptor beta chains from one sample, sequenced in a study of shared clonotypes between healthy human individuals. Sequencing was performed with immunoSEQ multiplex PCR; in TCRdb, only in-frame clones are kept and a portion is missing. The repertoire holds some 700,000 clones, with less than 95% as singletons. Sequenced sample: memory CD8+ T cells from PBMCs. Every receptor here comes from a young man in good health. Some clones in this sample may be carry-over from other donors' samples. Both conserved end residues are part of each CDR3. A D gene is named only where the DNA matches it firmly. The size of a clone is reported for some rows only, either as once, few or many, or as a class for expanded clones.

TRBJ2-5 | . | . | TRBV6-5 | TGTGCCAGCAGTACCGGGCCCCGGGGCGACGAGACCCAGTACTTC | CASSTGPRGDETQYF
TRBJ2-1 | TRBD2 | . | TRBV10-3 | TGTGCCATCAGTGAGTCTGGGGGGGGGTACAATGAGCAGTTCTTC | CAISESGGGYNEQFF
TRBJ2-3 | TRBD2 | . | TRBV5-1 | TGCGCCAGCAGCTTAGGGGAGGGTACGCAGTATTTT | CASSLGEGTQYF
TRBJ1-2 | . | . | TRBV6-5 | TGTGCCAGCAGTTACTCGACCAGGCGATATGGCTACACCTTC | CASSYSTRRYGYTF
TRBJ1-5 | . | . | TRBV28 | TGTGCCAGCAGTTGGGCAGGAGAATATAGCAATCAGCCCCAGCATTTT | CASSWAGEYSNQPQHF
TRBJ1-5 | . | . | TRBV27 | TGTGCCAGCCGACCCTATGCGGGGGCCGGAAGCAATCAGCCCCAGCATTTT | CASRPYAGAGSNQPQHF
TRBJ2-7 | . | . | TRBV28 | TGTGCCAGCAGTTTGCTCCGGCAGGGACCCTACGAGCAGTACTTC | CASSLLRQGPYEQYF
TRBJ2-7 | TRBD1 | once | TRBV19 | TGTGCCAGTAGTCCCTACGGACAGGTCTACGAGCAGTACTTC | CASSPYGQVYEQYF
TRBJ2-7 | . | . | TRBV6-1 | TGTGCCAGCAGTGATTACGGCCCCTACGAGCAGTACTTC | CASSDYGPYEQYF
TRBJ1-1 | TRBD1 | . | TRBV9 | TGTGCCAGCAGCGAAGGGGGCAAAACTGGCACTGAAGCTTTCTTT | CASSEGGKTGTEAFF
TRBJ1-2 | . | . | TRBV16 | TGTGCCAGCAGCCAATCGACGTCGCCTAACTATGGCTACACCTTC | CASSQSTSPNYGYTF
TRBJ2-1 | . | . | TRBV15 | TGTGCCACCAGCAGAGTTTTAGGGGAATCCTCCTACAATGAGCAGTTCTTC | CATSRVLGESSYNEQFF
TRBJ1-2 | TRBD1 | . | TRBV19 | TGTGCCAGCACTAATCCGGGACAGGGTCCCTACACCTTC | CASTNPGQGPYTF
TRBJ2-1 | TRBD2 | few | TRBV19 | TGTGCCAGTAGTAGCGGGAGCAGCTTTCTGGTCTTC | CASSSGSSFLVF
TRBJ2-7 | . | . | TRBV7-8 | TGTGCCAGCAGCGTACAGGGAGGTCGCGTCTACGAGCAGTACTTC | CASSVQGGRVYEQYF
TRBJ1-3 | TRBD1 | . | TRBV7-2 | TGTGCCAGCAGCTTAGCGGGACAGGGGATGACTGGAAACACCATATATTTT | CASSLAGQGMTGNTIYF
TRBJ1-4 | TRBD1 | . | TRBV27 | TGTGCCAGCAGTTTGGGAGGGACAGGACCACCCGCACTGTTTTTT | CASSLGGTGPPALFF
TRBJ2-3 | . | . | TRBV9 | TGTGCCAGCAGCGTAGTAAGGGCAAGCACAGATACGCAGTATTTT | CASSVVRASTDTQYF
TRBJ2-5 | TRBD1 | . | TRBV29-1 | TGCAGCGTTGTTGGACAGGGGAAAGAGACCCAGTACTTC | CSVVGQGKETQYF
TRBJ2-7 | TRBD2 | . | TRBV5-8 | TGTGCCAGCAGCTTGTTTATTCCAGCACGAGCGGGAGAGTCCTACGAGCAGTACTTC | CASSLFIPARAGESYEQYF
TRBJ2-1 | . | . | TRBV4-3 | TGCGCCAGCAGCCAAGATCGGATTGGGGGATATGAGCAGTTCTTC | CASSQDRIGGYEQFF
TRBJ1-5 | . | . | TRBV6-6 | TGTGCCAGCAGTTATGACAAGAAATATCAGCCCCAGCATTTT | CASSYDKKYQPQHF
TRBJ2-7 | . | . | TRBV2 | TGTGCCAGCAGAGCCGGGGAGACCTACGAGCAGTACTTC | CASRAGETYEQYF
TRBJ2-1 | . | . | TRBV2 | TGTGCCAGCAGTGATGGGAGAGAGGGTGAGCAGTTCTTC | CASSDGREGEQFF
TRBJ2-2 | TRBD2 | . | TRBV4-1 | TGCGCCAGCAGCCTCCGACTAGCGGGAGGTTCCGGGGAGCTGTTTTTT | CASSLRLAGGSGELFF
TRBJ2-7 | TRBD1 | . | TRBV5-6 | TGTGCCAGCAGCCGAGGGGGCGCCGAGCAGTACTTC | CASSRGGAEQYF
TRBJ2-1 | TRBD1 | few | TRBV6-1 | TGTGCCAGCAGTGAGGAGACAGGGAGCTACAATGAGCAGTTCTTC | CASSEETGSYNEQFF